This T cell receptor beta chain was sequenced during a study of T cells in Graves' hyperthyroidism and ophthalmopathy. Whole-study findings and limits: Most thyroid clonotypes expanded above 0.001 appeared in blood too.

Remarks on this clonotype: Its antigen is not identified.

It was RNA transcripts that yielded the amplified TCR beta CDR3 regions. The HTBI set primed first-round TCR CDR3 RT-PCR. TCRdb independently ran MiXCR on the multiplex PCR reads; one entry per CDR3 protein. The sample has roughly 330,000 distinct CDR3 sequences; 16% are singletons. Per the germline V gene, CDR1 is MNHNY and CDR2 is SVGAGI (reference sequence). CDR3 length: 17 amino acids. Trimming took 2 bases from V and 1 from J, leaving 17 bases between them. In making diagnoses, clinical symptoms, serum thyroxine and TRAb, thyroid ultrasound and orbital computed tomography were all used. This clonotype originated in a man aged 25-45 years with Graves' hyperthyroidism. Sample: blood. The chain has TRBV6-6 and TRBJ2-5, with D maybe TRBD1 (5 bases). CDR3 protein: CASSYGVGQVGQETQYF. DNA of the CDR3: TGTGCCAGCAGTTACGGGGTGGGGCAGGTTGGCCAAGAGACCCAGTACTTC.